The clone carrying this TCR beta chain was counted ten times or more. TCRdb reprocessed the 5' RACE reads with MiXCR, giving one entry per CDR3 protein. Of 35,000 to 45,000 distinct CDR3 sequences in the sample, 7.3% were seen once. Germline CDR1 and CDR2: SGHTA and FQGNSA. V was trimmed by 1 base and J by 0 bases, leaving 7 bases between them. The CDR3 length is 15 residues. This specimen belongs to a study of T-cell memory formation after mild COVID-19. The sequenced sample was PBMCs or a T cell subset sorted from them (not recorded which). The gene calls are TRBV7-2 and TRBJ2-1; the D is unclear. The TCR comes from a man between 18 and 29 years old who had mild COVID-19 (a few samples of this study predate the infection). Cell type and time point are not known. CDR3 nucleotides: TGTGCCAGCAGCTTAGGGATGAGCTCCTACAATGAGCAGTTCTTC. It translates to CASSLGMSSYNEQFF.